These 17 T cell receptor beta chains share one sample of origin, sequenced in a study of somatic mutations in cytotoxic T cells in rheumatoid arthritis. Profiling relied on immunoSEQ multiplex PCR, and the TCRdb table lists in-frame clones only, not all of them. The sample holds some 25,000 clones; around 76% are singletons and the top ten take approximately 5.1%. Sequenced input: CD8+ T cells sorted from blood. These receptors originate from a man aged 50 or older in good health.

The chain joins TRBV5-1 to TRBJ2-1; 15 bases agree with TRBD2. V dropped 2 bases and J dropped 2; count of bases not matched to a gene: 5. Germline V gene sequence: CDR1 SGHRS, CDR2 YFSETQ. This CDR3 comprises 18 residues. The chain's CDR3 is CASSFRGLAGGTYNEQFF. The CDR3 nucleotides are TGCGCCAGCAGCTTCCGGGGACTAGCGGGAGGTACCTACAATGAGCAGTTCTTC.

The J gene is TRBJ2-1, the V gene TRBV11-2; D might be TRBD2 (6 bases). Germline V gives CDR1 SGHAT, CDR2 FQNNGV. Trimming stripped 5 bases from V and 5 bases from J, with 22 bases between. The CDR3 consists of 17 residues. The CDR3 sequence is CASSPPFVWEDDNEQFF. For the CDR3, the DNA is TGTGCCAGCAGCCCCCCGTTTGTGTGGGAGGATGACAATGAGCAGTTCTTC.

The chain recombines TRBV30 with TRBJ2-1, with D perhaps matching TRBD2 (6 bases). Trimming shortened V by 1 base and J by 8 bases, and 15 bases separated the two germline ends. Per germline, CDR1 GTSNPN and CDR2 SVGIG (reference sequence). This CDR3 is built from 14 residues. CDR3 DNA sequence: TGTGCCTGGAGTGGGGCGGGAATAATCCATGAGCAGTTCTTC. It is translated as CAWSGAGIIHEQFF.

J is TRBJ2-7 and V is TRBV4-2; D is unclear. The CDR3 totals 13 residues. Per the germline V gene, CDR1 is LGHNA and CDR2 is YNFKEQ. V was clipped by 1 base and J by 2 bases, with 6 bases between them. Here the CDR3 DNA reads TGTGCCAGCAGCCAAGTTCAGACCTACGAGCAGTACTTC. Translated, it gives CASSQVQTYEQYF.

The J gene is TRBJ2-7, the V gene TRBV11-3, with a weak D call TRBD2 (6 bases). Germline values: CDR1 SGHNT, CDR2 YENEEA. The germline V and J ends were trimmed by 5 bases and 3 bases, with 17 bases remaining between them. The CDR3 covers 15 residues. The CDR3 reads CASSPRDLLYYEQYF. CDR3 sequence (DNA): TGTGCCAGCAGCCCGCGGGACTTGCTCTACTACGAGCAGTACTTC. Together with reference TRBV11-3 and TRBJ2-7, the CDR3 gives the full variable domain: EAGVVQSPRYKIIEKKQPVAFWCNPISGHNTLYWYLQNLGQGPELLIRYENEEAVDDSQLPKDRFSAERLKGVDSTLKIQPAELGDSAVYLCASSPRDLLYYEQYFGPGTRLTVT.

The chain couples TRBV5-1 to TRBJ1-4; D is perhaps TRBD1 (5 bases). The length of the CDR3 is 14 residues. Deletions cut 4 bases from V and 7 bases from J, with 14 bases between. Germline V gene data show CDR1 as SGHRS and CDR2 as YFSETQ. The CDR3 DNA is TGCGCCAGCAGCGGGGGGGGTGTCGGTGAAAAACTGTTTTTT. The encoded protein is CASSGGGVGEKLFF. Variable domain in full (rest from reference TRBV5-1 and TRBJ1-4): KAGVTQTPRYLIKTRGQQVTLSCSPISGHRSVSWYQQTPGQGLQFLFEYFSETQRNKGNFPGRFSGRQFSNSRSEMNVSTLELGDSALYLCASSGGGVGEKLFFGSGTQLSVL.

This sequence joins TRBV15 and TRBJ1-1; the match to TRBD1 covers 7 bases. The CDR3 loop spans 11 amino acids. CDR1 LNHNV and CDR2 YYDKDF come from the germline V gene (reference sequence). With V trimmed by 8 bases and J by 6 bases, 3 bases remained unmatched. The CDR3 sequence is CATAGGPEAFF. DNA for the CDR3: TGTGCCACCGCAGGGGGGCCTGAAGCTTTCTTT.

The CDR3 loop reads CASGRTGELFF. In DNA form, the CDR3 reads TGCGCCAGCGGGCGCACCGGGGAGCTGTTTTTT. This sequence joins TRBV5-1 and TRBJ2-2; D is ambiguous. The CDR3 totals 11 residues. Germline V lookup: CDR1 SGHRS, CDR2 YFSETQ. V lost 7 bases, J lost 4 bases, and 5 bases lay in between.

The chain joins TRBV5-6 to TRBJ1-2, with 10 bases fitting TRBD1. CDR1 SGHDT and CDR2 YYEEEE come from the germline V gene. This CDR3 is built from 14 residues. After removal of 4 bases from V and 4 bases from J, the junction contained 4 bases not matched to a gene. The CDR3 protein is CASSQGQGIYGYTF. DNA of the CDR3: TGTGCCAGCAGCCAGGGACAGGGGATCTATGGCTACACCTTC. Complete variable domain (other parts from reference TRBV5-6 and TRBJ1-2): DAGVTQSPTHLIKTRGQQVTLRCSPKSGHDTVSWYQQALGQGPQFIFQYYEEEERQRGNFPDRFSGHQFPNYSSELNVNALLLGDSALYLCASSQGQGIYGYTFGSGTRLTVV.

The chain employs TRBV7-9 and TRBJ2-5, with 13 bases identical to TRBD2. This CDR3 contains 17 residues. J was trimmed by 4 bases and V by 5 bases; bases with no gene match: 10. Germline V lookup: CDR1 SEHNR, CDR2 FQNEAQ (reference sequence). The CDR3 here is CASSMPTSGRFRETQYF. For the CDR3, the DNA is TGTGCCAGCAGCATGCCGACTAGCGGGAGGTTCCGAGAGACCCAGTACTTC.

The chain employs TRBV15 and TRBJ1-1; D call uncertain. The CDR3 length is 15 residues. CDR1 is LNHNV, CDR2 YYDKDF, per germline (reference sequence). The germline V and J ends were trimmed by 5 bases and 0 bases, with 13 bases remaining between them. The CDR3 protein is CATSGNGYMNTEAFF. CDR3 nucleotides: TGTGCCACCAGCGGAAACGGGTACATGAACACTGAAGCTTTCTTT.

With respect to this clone: The junction and the germline gene differ at one end; a read error may be behind it. The rearrangement joins TRBV7-8 to TRBJ2-3; 10 bases are a match to TRBD2. Germline CDR1 and CDR2: SGHVS and FQNEAQ. CDR3 length: 16 residues. In nucleotides, the CDR3 is TGTGCCAGCAGTTTAGCAGCTAGCGGGAGCCTAGATACGCAGTATTTT. Its translation: CASSLAASGSLDTQYF.

V usage is TRBV5-8 and J usage is TRBJ2-7; perhaps TRBD2 as D (6 bases). CDR1 SGHTS and CDR2 YDEGEE come from the germline V gene. Trimming shortened V by 4 bases and J by 2 bases, and 13 bases separated the two germline ends. This CDR3 has 14 amino acids. The CDR3 bases are TGTGCCAGCAGCCTGCTAGCGTTTACCTACGAGCAGTACTTC. Protein sequence: CASSLLAFTYEQYF.

The genes are TRBV7-8 and TRBJ2-7; 8 bases agree with TRBD2. The germline gives CDR1 SGHVS, CDR2 FQNEAQ. J gave up 3 bases and V 2 bases, and 6 bases lay outside the gene matches. The CDR3 is 15 amino acids. The CDR3 reads CASSLSGSALYEQYF. The CDR3 nucleotides read TGTGCCAGCAGCTTAAGCGGGAGTGCGCTCTACGAGCAGTACTTC. The full variable domain, in which reference TRBV7-8 and TRBJ2-7 provide the parts outside the CDR3, is GAGVSQSPRYKVAKRGQDVALRCDPISGHVSLFWYQQALGQGPEFLTYFQNEAQLDKSGLPSDRFFAERPEGSVSTLKIQRTQQEDSAVYLCASSLSGSALYEQYFGPGTRLTVT.

The sample holds a few counts of this clone. The chain is built from TRBV7-8 and TRBJ2-1; TRBD1 or TRBD2 may be the D gene (6 bases each). Germline assignment: CDR1 SGHVS and CDR2 FQNEAQ. Trimming took off 1 base at V and 4 bases at J, with 11 bases between the two ends. The CDR3 runs 15 residues. In DNA form, the CDR3 reads TGTGCCAGCAGCTTAGTGGGGGGCGGGTACAATGAGCAGTTCTTC. The encoded protein is CASSLVGGGYNEQFF.

This sequence joins TRBV10-3 and TRBJ2-3; 7 nucleotides match TRBD1. CDR3 size: 16 residues. J gave up 2 bases and V 4 bases, and 9 bases lay outside the gene matches. CDR1 ENHRY and CDR2 SYGVKD come from the germline V gene. The CDR3 is CAISGQTGRSTDTQYF. As DNA, the CDR3 is TGTGCCATCAGTGGCCAGACAGGGAGATCCACAGATACGCAGTATTTT.

V is TRBV7-4 and J is TRBJ2-7, with D tentatively TRBD1 or TRBD2 (7 bases each). Germline CDR1 and CDR2: SGHVT and SQSDAQ. V was clipped by 5 bases and J by 4 bases, with 15 bases between them. The CDR3 is made up of 14 amino acids. The CDR3 here is CASSPGGVWYEQYF. The DNA of the CDR3 is TGTGCCAGCAGCCCAGGGGGGGTCTGGTACGAGCAGTACTTC.